This T cell receptor beta chain was recorded in a study of cytomegalovirus exposure and HLA in healthy donors. Vbeta (60) and Jbeta (13) primers were used in the PCR. The method was immunoSEQ multiplex PCR; TCRdb's version includes in-frame clones alone and lacks a portion of them. This table holds over 150,000 clones, 70% to 90% found once. Trimming left V 5 bases short and J 9 bases short, with 8 bases between. The CDR3 consists of 10 residues. Germline V gene lookup returns CDR1 DFQATT and CDR2 SNEGSKA (reference sequence). Sequences were obtained from PBMCs. The origin of this receptor is a woman aged 18-29 years in good health and CMV-seronegative. This chain joins TRBV20-1 and TRBJ2-1; D is undetermined. Here the CDR3 DNA reads TGCAGTGCTCTCCTATCTGAGCAGTTCTTC. Protein product: CSALLSEQFF.